These T cell receptor beta chains were read from a single sample in a study of cytomegalovirus exposure and HLA in healthy donors. Sequencing used immunoSEQ multiplex PCR; TCRdb keeps in-frame clones, though not all of them. In the table there are around 150,000 clones, 80% to 85% of which are singletons. The sample was PBMCs. The receptor set was obtained from a man in his late teens or twenties in good health and CMV-seronegative. CDR3s include the opening cysteine and the closing phenylalanine or tryptophan. Fields, in order: J gene, V gene, clone size, CDR3 length, D gene, CDR3 DNA, CDR3 protein. D genes are given only for firm matches. The size entry is marked missing in some rows and otherwise reads once, few, many or a size class.

TRBJ1-3,TRBV9,NA,12,NA,TGTGCCAGCAGCGTAGATCTGTTCCCCATATATTTT,CASSVDLFPIYF
TRBJ2-3,TRBV6-4,NA,16,NA,TGTGCCAGCAGTGAGGCTTCCCGGACTGGGGCAGATACGCAGTATTTT,CASSEASRTGADTQYF
TRBJ1-5,TRBV19,NA,16,NA,TGTGCCAGCAGTTTGTGGTGGCAGGGCGGTAATCAGCCCCAGCATTTT,CASSLWWQGGNQPQHF
TRBJ1-2,TRBV2,NA,15,NA,TGTGCCAGCAGTGACCGGGGGGAAGCTAACTATGGCTACACCTTC,CASSDRGEANYGYTF
TRBJ2-1,TRBV11-3,once,15,TRBD2,TGTGCCAGCAGCTTAGAACTAGCGGGAGAAGGTGAGCAGTTCTTC,CASSLELAGEGEQFF
TRBJ2-5,TRBV6-1,NA,14,TRBD1,TGTGCCAGCGTCGACAGGGGAACTAAAGAGACCCAGTACTTC,CASVDRGTKETQYF
TRBJ1-5,TRBV6-1,few,15,TRBD1,TGTGCCAGCAGTGACCACAGGGGGCCGGGGCAGCCCCAGCATTTT,CASSDHRGPGQPQHF
TRBJ1-1,TRBV2,NA,13,NA,TGTGCCAGCAGTGCAGCTATCAACACTGAAGCTTTCTTT,CASSAAINTEAFF
TRBJ1-1,TRBV6-5,NA,13,TRBD1,TGTGCCAGCAGCCGGACAGGGAACACTGAAGCTTTCTTT,CASSRTGNTEAFF
TRBJ2-3,TRBV18,NA,14,NA,TGTGCCAGCTCACCGGACTTTCGGGCAGATACGCAGTATTTT,CASSPDFRADTQYF
TRBJ2-3,TRBV5-1,NA,17,TRBD2,TGCGCCAGCAGCTTGGCTGGGACTAGCAGAAGCACAGATACGCAGTATTTT,CASSLAGTSRSTDTQYF
TRBJ1-5,TRBV6-5,NA,15,TRBD1,TGTGCCAGCAGACCGGGACAGCCTTTAAATCAGCCCCAGCATTTT,CASRPGQPLNQPQHF
TRBJ1-2,TRBV6-1,NA,15,NA,TGTGCCAGCAGTGAACTCCAGGGGAGTAACTATGGCTACACCTTC,CASSELQGSNYGYTF
TRBJ2-3,TRBV7-3,once,17,TRBD2,TGTGCCAGCAGCCTACGCGGACTAGCGGGGGGCACAGATACGCAGTATTTT,CASSLRGLAGGTDTQYF
TRBJ1-1,TRBV29-1,NA,13,TRBD1,TGCAGCGTTGAAAGGGGGCAGAACACTGAAGCTTTCTTT,CSVERGQNTEAFF
TRBJ2-1,TRBV2,NA,14,NA,TGTGCCAGCAACGGACTATCCCCCGGAAATGAGCAGTTCTTC,CASNGLSPGNEQFF
TRBJ2-7,TRBV7-9,NA,14,NA,TGTGCCAGCAGCTTGGACAAGAGCTCCTACGAGCAGTACTTC,CASSLDKSSYEQYF
TRBJ2-7,TRBV5-4,few,16,NA,TGTGCCAGCAGCTTGGGGGGGCGGAGTGGCTCCTACGAGCAGTACTTC,CASSLGGRSGSYEQYF
TRBJ2-1,TRBV19,once,15,TRBD1,TGTGCCAGTAGTATAGCCCTCGGGACAGACAATGAGCAGTTCTTC,CASSIALGTDNEQFF
TRBJ1-6,TRBV7-2,NA,17,TRBD1,TGTGCCAGCAGCCTACCCGCGGGGACAGAGTGGAATTCACCCCTCCACTTT,CASSLPAGTEWNSPLHF
TRBJ1-6,TRBV7-8,NA,15,NA,TGTGCCAGCAGAGAGGGCGAGAGGTCTAATTCACCCCTCCACTTT,CASREGERSNSPLHF
TRBJ2-2,TRBV4-3,NA,13,NA,TGCGCCAGCAGCCAAGATCTCACCGGGGAGCTGTTTTTT,CASSQDLTGELFF
TRBJ1-3,TRBV5-1,NA,15,NA,TGCGCCAGCAGCCCCGAACTGTCCTCTGGAAACACCATATATTTT,CASSPELSSGNTIYF
TRBJ1-1,TRBV27,NA,14,NA,TGTGCCAGCAGTCAGACAGGAGCGAACACTGAAGCTTTCTTT,CASSQTGANTEAFF
TRBJ2-5,TRBV28,NA,14,TRBD1,TGTGCCAGCAGTAAGAGACAGGGGGAAGAGACCCAGTACTTC,CASSKRQGEETQYF
TRBJ2-2,TRBV28,NA,14,NA,TGTGCCAGCAGTTCACAGGTTAACACCGGGGAGCTGTTTTTT,CASSSQVNTGELFF
TRBJ2-3,TRBV5-3,NA,12,NA,TGTGCCAGAAACAGGCCCTCAGATACGCAGTATTTT,CARNRPSDTQYF
TRBJ1-1,TRBV2,NA,15,NA,TGTGCCAGCAGTGAACCCTCCGGGAGGACCGGAAAAGCTTTCTTT,CASSEPSGRTGKAFF
TRBJ2-3,TRBV5-1,NA,16,TRBD1,TGCGCCAGCAGGAAGGGGGGGACAGGGGCTTCAGATACGCAGTATTTT,CASRKGGTGASDTQYF
TRBJ2-1,TRBV19,few,13,NA,TGTGCCAGTAGTATAGGAGAGGTCAATGAGCAGTTCTTC,CASSIGEVNEQFF
TRBJ1-4,TRBV15,NA,15,NA,TGTGCCACCAGCATGCCAGCCGAGTGGGAGGAAAAACTGTTTTTT,CATSMPAEWEEKLFF
TRBJ2-2,TRBV7-2,few,15,NA,TGTGCCAGCAGCTTAGGCCGGGCGGGGTCCGGGGAGCTGTTTTTT,CASSLGRAGSGELFF
TRBJ1-2,TRBV5-6,NA,13,NA,TGTGCCAGCAGCTCTTCAGGGGTTCCTGGCTACACCTTC,CASSSSGVPGYTF
TRBJ1-1,TRBV12-5,NA,14,TRBD1,TGTGCTAGTGGTTTCGGGACAGCGGCCACTGAAGCTTTCTTT,CASGFGTAATEAFF
TRBJ1-1,TRBV14,NA,14,NA,TGTGCCAGCAGCCAAGGGAGGGGAGGCACTGAAGCTTTCTTT,CASSQGRGGTEAFF
TRBJ2-7,TRBV28,NA,12,TRBD2,TGTGCCACCGGAACGGGGGGGTACGAGCAGTACTTC,CATGTGGYEQYF
TRBJ2-3,TRBV28,NA,15,TRBD1,TGTGCCAGCACCCGGACAGGGCGAAAAACAGATACGCAGTATTTT,CASTRTGRKTDTQYF
TRBJ2-3,TRBV28,NA,16,TRBD2,TGTGCCAGCATCAGAGCGGGAGCCCGGGGGACAGATACGCAGTATTTT,CASIRAGARGTDTQYF
TRBJ1-2,TRBV18,NA,13,TRBD1,TGTGCCAGCTCACCGACAGGGTTCTATGGCTACACCTTC,CASSPTGFYGYTF
TRBJ2-1,TRBV15,NA,15,NA,TGTGCCACCAGCAGAGTGGGGGGATTGGGCAATGAGCAGTTCTTC,CATSRVGGLGNEQFF
TRBJ2-7,TRBV7-8,NA,14,TRBD2,TGTGCCAGCAGCAGACTAGCGGGGTCCTACGAGCAGTACTTC,CASSRLAGSYEQYF
TRBJ2-1,TRBV2,NA,16,TRBD2,TGTGCCAGCAGTTTTACTTTAGCGGGAGGGCAAGGTGAGCAGTTCTTC,CASSFTLAGGQGEQFF
TRBJ1-3,TRBV2,NA,15,NA,TGTGCCAGCAGTGCCGACAGAACCTCTGGAAACACCATATATTTT,CASSADRTSGNTIYF
TRBJ1-1,TRBV7-9,NA,14,NA,TGCGCCAGCAGCCCACTAGACCATAACACTGAAGCTTTCTTT,CASSPLDHNTEAFF
TRBJ2-7,TRBV5-1,once,14,TRBD1,TGCGCCAGCAGCTCCGGGACAGGGGTCCCCGAGCAGTACTTC,CASSSGTGVPEQYF
TRBJ1-5,TRBV19,NA,15,NA,TGTGCCAGTAACCCGGGAGTGTCAGGAGGACAGCCCCAGCATTTT,CASNPGVSGGQPQHF
TRBJ1-5,TRBV7-8,once,14,TRBD1,TGTGCCAGCAGCCCCAGGGGGATTAATCAGCCCCAGCATTTT,CASSPRGINQPQHF
TRBJ1-5,TRBV10-3,NA,16,TRBD1,TGTGCCATCAGTGAGTCAATAGGGGGCGGGTTTCAGCCCCAGCATTTT,CAISESIGGGFQPQHF
TRBJ1-6,TRBV11-2,NA,14,NA,TGTGCCAGCAGCTTAGGCAGGGATAATTCACCCCTCCACTTT,CASSLGRDNSPLHF
TRBJ1-1,TRBV19,once,15,TRBD1,TGTGCCAGTAAAGACAGGGGGCCCGGGGGAACTGAAGCTTTCTTT,CASKDRGPGGTEAFF
TRBJ2-1,TRBV9,NA,14,NA,TGTGCCAGCAGCGTGGACGGTGGGGAGAAGGAGCAGTTCTTC,CASSVDGGEKEQFF
TRBJ1-3,TRBV9,NA,15,TRBD1,TGTGCCAGCAGTCGCCAGACAGGGACTGGAAACACCATATATTTT,CASSRQTGTGNTIYF
TRBJ2-1,TRBV5-4,few,16,TRBD2,TGTGCCAGCAGCTTGGTCGGGGCTAGCGGGGGGAATGAGCAGTTCTTC,CASSLVGASGGNEQFF
TRBJ2-3,TRBV28,NA,15,TRBD2,TGTGCCAGCAGTTTAGGGACTAGAGATACAGATACGCAGTATTTT,CASSLGTRDTDTQYF
TRBJ2-1,TRBV7-2,few,17,TRBD1,TGTGCCAGCAGCTTAGCGAAGGGGACAGGCCGTCTTGATGAGCAGTTCTTC,CASSLAKGTGRLDEQFF
TRBJ2-5,TRBV5-1,NA,14,TRBD2,TGCGCCAGCAGCTTGAGGGACTACGGGGAGACCCAGTACTTC,CASSLRDYGETQYF
TRBJ2-2,TRBV5-4,NA,13,NA,TGTGCCAGCAGCTTCCGGGGGACCGGGGAGCTGTTTTTT,CASSFRGTGELFF
TRBJ2-2,TRBV18,NA,16,NA,TGTGCCAGCTCATGGTCTTTCGGGGGTACCACCGGGGAGCTGTTTTTT,CASSWSFGGTTGELFF
TRBJ1-4,TRBV5-1,NA,15,TRBD1,TGCGCCAGCAGCTTGGAGGGGGCGCATGATGAAAAACTGTTTTTT,CASSLEGAHDEKLFF